The clone carrying this TCR beta chain ranks as medium-sized. Its antigen is not identified. This sample stems from a study of T and B cells in COVID-19 patients. Whole-study findings and limits: Blood from mildly ill patients while symptomatic, and early samples from severe cases, were scarce.

Multiplex PCR with BIOMED2 TRB-A/B primer pools amplified TRB rearrangements. One entry per CDR3 protein results from TCRdb running MiXCR on the multiplex PCR reads. The sample holds fewer than 10,000 distinct CDR3 sequences, approximately 31% seen once. TRB was amplified from about 260-540 ng of blood genomic DNA. V shed 7 bases and J shed 0 bases, with 10 bases lying between them. This CDR3 is built from 14 residues. Per the germline V gene, CDR1 is MNHNY and CDR2 is SVGAGI (reference sequence). The material sequenced was blood. The sequence was obtained from a human donor who had recovered from COVID-19. This chain links TRBV6-6 with TRBJ2-1; D call uncertain. The CDR3 DNA sequence: TGTGCCAGCACCGACCGAAGCTCCTACAATGAGCAGTTCTTC. Its protein product is CASTDRSSYNEQFF.